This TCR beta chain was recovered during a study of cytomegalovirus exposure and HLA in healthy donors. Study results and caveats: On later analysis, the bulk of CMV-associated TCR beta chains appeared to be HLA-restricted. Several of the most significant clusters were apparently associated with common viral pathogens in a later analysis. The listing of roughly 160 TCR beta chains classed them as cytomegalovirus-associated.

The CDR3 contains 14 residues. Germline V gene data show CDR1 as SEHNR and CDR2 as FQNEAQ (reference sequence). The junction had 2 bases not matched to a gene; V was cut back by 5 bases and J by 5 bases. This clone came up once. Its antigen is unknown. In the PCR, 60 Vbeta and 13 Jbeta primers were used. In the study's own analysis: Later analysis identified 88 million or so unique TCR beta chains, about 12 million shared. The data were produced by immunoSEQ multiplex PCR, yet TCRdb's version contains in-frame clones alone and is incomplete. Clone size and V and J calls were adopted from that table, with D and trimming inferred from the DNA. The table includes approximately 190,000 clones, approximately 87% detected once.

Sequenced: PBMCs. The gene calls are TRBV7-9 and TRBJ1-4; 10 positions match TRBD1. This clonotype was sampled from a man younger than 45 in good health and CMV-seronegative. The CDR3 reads CASSRGQGNEKLFF. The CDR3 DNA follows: TGTGCCAGCAGCAGGGGACAGGGGAATGAAAAACTGTTTTTT.